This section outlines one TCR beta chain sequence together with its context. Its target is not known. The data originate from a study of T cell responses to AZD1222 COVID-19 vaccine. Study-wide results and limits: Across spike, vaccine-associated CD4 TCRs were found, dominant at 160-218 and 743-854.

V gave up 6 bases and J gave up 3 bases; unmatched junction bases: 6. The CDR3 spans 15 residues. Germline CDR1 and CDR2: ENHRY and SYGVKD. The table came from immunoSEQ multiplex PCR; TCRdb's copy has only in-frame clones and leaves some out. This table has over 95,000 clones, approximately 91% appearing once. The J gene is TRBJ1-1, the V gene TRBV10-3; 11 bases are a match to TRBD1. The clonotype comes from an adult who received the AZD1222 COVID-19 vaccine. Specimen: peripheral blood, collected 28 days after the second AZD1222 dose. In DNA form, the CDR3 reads TGTGCCATCAGCCGATGGACAGGGGGCGACACTGAAGCTTTCTTT. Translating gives CAISRWTGGDTEAFF.